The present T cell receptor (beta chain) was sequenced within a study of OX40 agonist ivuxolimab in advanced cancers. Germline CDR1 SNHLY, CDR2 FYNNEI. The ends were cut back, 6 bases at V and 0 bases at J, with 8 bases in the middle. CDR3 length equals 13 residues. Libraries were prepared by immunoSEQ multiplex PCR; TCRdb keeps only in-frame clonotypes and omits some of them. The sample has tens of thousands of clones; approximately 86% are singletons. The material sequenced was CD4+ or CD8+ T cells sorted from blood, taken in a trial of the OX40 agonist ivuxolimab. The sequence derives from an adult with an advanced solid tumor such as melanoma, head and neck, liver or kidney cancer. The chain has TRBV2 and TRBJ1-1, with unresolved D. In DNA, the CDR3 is TGTGCCAGCAGGGCTAAATTGAACACTGAAGCTTTCTTT. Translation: CASRAKLNTEAFF.